This entry is about one T cell receptor beta chain. A single record per CDR3 protein comes from TCRdb applying MiXCR to the RACE reads. The sample has roughly 260,000 distinct CDR3 sequences; roughly 8.9% are singletons. These data originate in a study of human T cells and chemical hapten exposure. The time point denotes: pre-sensitization, week 0. Specified treatment: therapeutic diphenylcyclopropenone sensitization with weekly scalp DPC. V was trimmed by 0 bases and J by 3 bases, leaving 9 bases between them. CDR1 and CDR2 (germline): SGDLS, YYNGEE. The CDR3 has 14 amino acids. The TCR sequence derives from a woman between 40 and 50 years old with alopecia areata. Some clones in this sample may be carry-over from other donors' samples. Source: whole blood, taken in connection with sensitization to the hapten diphenylcyclopropenone (DPC). This chain connects TRBV9 to TRBJ1-1; no clear D. CDR3 bases: TGTGCCAGCAGCGTAGTCTCGGCTTACACTGAAGCTTTCTTT. Encoded protein: CASSVVSAYTEAFF.